Below are 11 T cell receptor beta chains sequenced from a single sample in a study of OX40 agonist ivuxolimab in advanced cancers. Some clones are missing from TCRdb's copy, which holds only in-frame ones; the method was immunoSEQ multiplex PCR. The repertoire consists of tens of thousands of clones, with approximately 80% occurring once and the leading ten covering roughly 4%. The input for sequencing was CD4+ or CD8+ T cells sorted from blood, taken in a trial of the OX40 agonist ivuxolimab. The receptors were gathered from an adult with an advanced solid tumor such as melanoma, head and neck, liver or kidney cancer.

The rearrangement joins TRBV9 to TRBJ2-1, with 7 bases identical to TRBD1. The length of the CDR3 is 15 residues. V lost 4 bases to trimming and J lost 2 bases; unmatched junction nucleotides: 6. Germline V gene data show CDR1 as SGDLS and CDR2 as YYNGEE. The CDR3 coding sequence is TGTGCCAGCAGCCCCCGACAGGGTCCCTACAATGAGCAGTTCTTC. Translation gives CASSPRQGPYNEQFF. The full variable domain, in which reference TRBV9 and TRBJ2-1 provide the parts outside the CDR3, is DSGVTQTPKHLITATGQRVTLRCSPRSGDLSVYWYQQSLDQGLQFLIQYYNGEERAKGNILERFSAQQFPDLHSELNLSSLELGDSALYFCASSPRQGPYNEQFFGPGTRLTVL.

The chain has TRBV7-3 and TRBJ2-2; 7 nucleotides match TRBD1. This CDR3 spans 16 amino acids. Trimming at V came to 5 bases and at J to 2 bases, leaving 8 bases not matched to a gene. The germline V gene has CDR1 SGHTA and CDR2 FQGTGA. Written as DNA, the CDR3 is TGTGCCAGCAGCCATGGTGGGACAGTAAACACCGGGGAGCTGTTTTTT. This gives the protein CASSHGGTVNTGELFF.

The J gene is TRBJ2-3, the V gene TRBV19, with TRBD2 matching over 11 bases. Germline values: CDR1 LNHDA, CDR2 SQIVND (reference sequence). The V and J ends lost 8 bases and 4 bases, in that order; junction bases with no gene match: 2. CDR3 length: 13 residues. Here the CDR3 DNA reads TGTGCCAGTTTAGCGGGGGGGTCAGATACGCAGTATTTT. Its protein is CASLAGGSDTQYF.

The V gene is TRBV19, the J gene TRBJ1-5, with D unclear. Trimming stripped 6 bases from V and 7 bases from J, with 10 bases between. The CDR3 contains 12 residues. From germline, CDR1 is LNHDA and CDR2 SQIVND (reference sequence). The CDR3 sequence is CASRVGGQPQHF. Written as DNA, the CDR3 is TGTGCCAGTAGGGTAGGTGGGCAGCCCCAGCATTTT.

The gene calls are TRBV5-5 and TRBJ2-5; D is possibly TRBD1 or TRBD2 (6 bases each). Germline CDR1 SGHKS, CDR2 YYEKEE (reference sequence). The CDR3 runs 14 residues. Trimming shortened V by 0 bases and J by 5 bases, and 11 bases separated the two germline ends. In DNA form, the CDR3 reads TGTGCCAGCAGCTTGGAAACAGGGAGGGAGACCCAGTACTTC. Its protein is CASSLETGRETQYF.

CDR3 sequence (DNA): TGTGCCAGTAGTAAAATTGACAGGGCCTACGAGCAGTACTTC. It is translated as CASSKIDRAYEQYF. The chain recombines TRBV19 with TRBJ2-7; TRBD1 aligns across 7 bases. V lost 4 bases and J lost 2; bases outside the gene matches: 5. The CDR3 totals 14 residues. Germline lookup yields CDR1 LNHDA and CDR2 SQIVND (reference sequence). The full variable domain, rest sourced from reference TRBV19 and TRBJ2-7, is DGGITQSPKYLFRKEGQNVTLSCEQNLNHDAMYWYRQDPGQGLRLIYYSQIVNDFQKGDIAEGYSVSREKKESFPLTVTSAQKNPTAFYLCASSKIDRAYEQYFGPGTRLTVT.

The rearrangement links TRBV27 to TRBJ2-7; TRBD1 matches 8 bases. The V and J ends lost 4 bases and 0 bases, in that order; junction bases with no gene match: 8. The CDR3 is 16 residues long. In germline, CDR1 is MNHEY, CDR2 SMNVEV (reference sequence). The CDR3 is CASSSRTGLASYEQYF. In DNA form, the CDR3 reads TGTGCCAGCAGTTCCCGGACAGGGTTGGCCTCCTACGAGCAGTACTTC.

The chain has TRBV4-3 and TRBJ1-1; the D is unclear. Between the trimmed V and J ends, which lost 0 bases and 1 base, there was a span of 18 bases. Germline values: CDR1 LGHNA, CDR2 YSLEER. The length of the CDR3 is 18 residues. CDR3 nucleotide sequence: TGCGCCAGCAGCCAAGATCGGGGTAGGGCGGGGTGGAACACTGAAGCTTTCTTT. Translated: CASSQDRGRAGWNTEAFF.

The chain has TRBV6-5 and TRBJ1-2, with a possible D match to TRBD1 (6 bases). V was clipped by 5 bases and J by 9 bases, with 13 bases between them. This CDR3 is built from 12 residues. Germline CDR1 MNHEY, CDR2 SVGAGI. The chain's CDR3 is CASSEGQRSYTF. DNA for the CDR3: TGTGCCAGCAGTGAAGGACAGAGGAGCTACACCTTC.

This clone was counted a single time. This CDR3 reads CAWSSGSGNYNEQFF. The CDR3 DNA sequence: TGTGCCTGGTCTAGCGGGAGCGGGAACTACAATGAGCAGTTCTTC. The V gene is TRBV30, the J gene TRBJ2-1; 10 nucleotides line up with TRBD2. This CDR3 comprises 15 residues. Germline assignment: CDR1 GTSNPN and CDR2 SVGIG (reference sequence). Trimming took 5 bases from V and 3 from J; bases not matched to a gene: 7. The full variable domain, with the rest looked up from reference TRBV30 and TRBJ2-1, is SQTIHQWPATLVQPVGSPLSLECTVEGTSNPNLYWYRQAAGRGLQLLFYSVGIGQISSEVPQNLSASRPQDRQFILSSKKLLLSDSGFYLCAWSSGSGNYNEQFFGPGTRLTVL.

The rearrangement joins TRBV7-2 to TRBJ2-3; D is uncertain. Germline V lookup: CDR1 SGHTA, CDR2 FQGNSA. The CDR3 extends over 15 amino acids. The V gene lost 1 base and the J gene lost 8 bases, with 16 bases spanning the gap. The CDR3 region has the DNA TGTGCCAGCAGCTTAGATCCCCCCCCGGCGATTACGCAGTATTTT. Translating it yields CASSLDPPPAITQYF.